The 2 T cell receptor beta chains given below trace back to one sample, sequenced in a study of blood T cell repertoires in COVID-19. This table comes from immunoSEQ multiplex PCR, and its TCRdb copy is limited to in-frame clones, with some not included. This table has about 380,000 clones, roughly 85% appearing once. Source material: peripheral blood. These receptors originate from a woman between 18 and 30 years old with acute or convalescent COVID-19.

The V call is TRBV5-5, the J call TRBJ2-1, with 12 bases lining up with TRBD2. CDR3 length: 14 amino acids. V dropped 4 bases and J dropped 9; count of bases not matched to a gene: 5. Looked up from germline, CDR1 is SGHKS and CDR2 is YYEKEE (reference sequence). CDR3 nucleotides: TGTGCCAGCAGCCTAGCGGGGGGGCCGGGTGAGCAGTTCTTC. This translates into CASSLAGGPGEQFF.

J is TRBJ2-1 and V is TRBV25-1; possibly TRBD1 for D (6 bases). This CDR3 has 15 residues. In germline, CDR1 is MGHDK, CDR2 SYGVNS. V lost 3 bases and J 0 bases, leaving 9 bases between the germline ends. This CDR3 is CASSELDSSYNEQFF. The CDR3 DNA sequence: TGTGCCAGCAGTGAGCTGGACAGCTCCTACAATGAGCAGTTCTTC. The variable domain in full, completed from reference TRBV25-1 and TRBJ2-1, reads EADIYQTPRYLVIGTGKKITLECSQTMGHDKMYWYQQDPGMELHLIHYSYGVNSTEKGDLSSESTVSRIRTEHFPLTLESARPSHTSQYLCASSELDSSYNEQFFGPGTRLTVL.